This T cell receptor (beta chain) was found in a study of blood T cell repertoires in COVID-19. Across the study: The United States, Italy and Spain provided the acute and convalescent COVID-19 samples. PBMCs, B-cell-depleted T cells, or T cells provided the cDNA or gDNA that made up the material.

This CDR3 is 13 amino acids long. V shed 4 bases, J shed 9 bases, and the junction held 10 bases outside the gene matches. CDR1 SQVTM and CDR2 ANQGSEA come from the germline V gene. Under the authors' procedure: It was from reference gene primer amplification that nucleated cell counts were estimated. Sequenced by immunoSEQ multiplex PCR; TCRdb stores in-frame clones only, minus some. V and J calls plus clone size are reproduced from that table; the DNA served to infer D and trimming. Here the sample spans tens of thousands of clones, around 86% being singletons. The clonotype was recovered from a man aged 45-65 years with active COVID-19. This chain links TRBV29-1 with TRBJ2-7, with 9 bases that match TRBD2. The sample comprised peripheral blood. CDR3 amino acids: CSVGGTSPGPQYF. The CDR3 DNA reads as TGCAGCGTTGGTGGGACTAGCCCAGGGCCGCAGTACTTC.